This passage covers 28 T cell receptor beta chains from one sample sequenced in a study of shared clonotypes between healthy human individuals. TCRdb's copy holds only in-frame clones and misses some; the assay was immunoSEQ multiplex PCR. The sample includes some 1.5 million clones, around 98% of them seen just once. The source material was naive CD4+ T cells sorted from blood. Specified subset: CD45RA+ positively selected. All receptors come from a man younger than 45 in good health.

The chain has TRBV10-3 and TRBJ2-3; unclear D gene. CDR1 is ENHRY and CDR2 is SYGVKD in the germline V gene. Trimming took 4 bases from V and 1 from J, leaving 12 bases between them. The CDR3 is 15 amino acids. The CDR3 is CAISVSLGRTDTQYF. In DNA, the CDR3 is TGTGCCATCAGTGTGTCCCTCGGTCGCACAGATACGCAGTATTTT.

The rearrangement uses TRBV9 and TRBJ2-3, with a weak D call TRBD1 (5 bases). CDR1 SGDLS and CDR2 YYNGEE come from the germline V gene. V gave up 4 bases and J gave up 5 bases, with 11 bases separating them. CDR3 length: 13 amino acids. CDR3 coding DNA: TGTGCCAGCAGCCCCCAGGGCGGAGATACGCAGTATTTT. Amino acid sequence: CASSPQGGDTQYF. Variable domain in full (rest from reference TRBV9 and TRBJ2-3): DSGVTQTPKHLITATGQRVTLRCSPRSGDLSVYWYQQSLDQGLQFLIQYYNGEERAKGNILERFSAQQFPDLHSELNLSSLELGDSALYFCASSPQGGDTQYFGPGTRLTVL.

This sequence joins TRBV12-5 and TRBJ2-1; D unresolved. Germline CDR1 is LGHNT and CDR2 is FRNRAP. The CDR3 spans 18 residues. V was trimmed by 0 bases and J by 0 bases, leaving 15 bases between them. In DNA, the CDR3 is TGTGCTAGTGGTTTGGTACGGATAGGACGCGGCTCCTACAATGAGCAGTTCTTC. Amino acids: CASGLVRIGRGSYNEQFF.

This clone was seen once. Other DNA sequences within the sample encode an identical CDR3. The chain combines TRBV28 with TRBJ2-7, with TRBD2 matching over 7 bases. Losses at the gene ends were 6 bases for V and 4 bases for J; bases not matched to a gene: 3. The CDR3 runs 12 residues. Germline CDR1 and CDR2: MDHEN and SYDVKM. The CDR3: CASRGTTYEQYF. In DNA, the CDR3 is TGTGCCAGCAGAGGGACTACTTACGAGCAGTACTTC.

The chain is built from TRBV4-3 and TRBJ2-3; 7 nucleotides align to TRBD2. Germline CDR1 reads LGHNA; CDR2 reads YSLEER. Trimming removed 1 base from V and 3 bases from J; junction bases left unmatched: 1. This CDR3 has 14 residues. CDR3 amino acids: CASSQALATDTQYF. The CDR3 coding sequence is TGCGCCAGCAGCCAAGCACTAGCGACAGATACGCAGTATTTT.

This chain connects TRBV27 to TRBJ2-1; TRBD1 agrees at 9 bases. Trimming removed 4 bases from V and 7 bases from J; junction bases left unmatched: 5. The germline V gene has CDR1 MNHEY and CDR2 SMNVEV (reference sequence). This CDR3 region has 14 residues. The CDR3 bases are TGTGCCAGCAGTTCCGGGACAGGGAGAAATGAGCAGTTCTTC. As protein: CASSSGTGRNEQFF.

As for this clone: This same CDR3 is encoded by further DNA sequences in the sample. The V gene is TRBV6-5, the J gene TRBJ2-7; D tentatively reads TRBD1 or TRBD2 (5 bases each). V lost 6 bases, J lost 2 bases, and 11 bases lay in between. CDR3 length equals 13 residues. The V gene's germline CDR1 is MNHEY and CDR2 SVGAGI. For the CDR3, the DNA is TGTGCCAGCAGAGGGACCGCAGCCTACGAGCAGTACTTC. Protein: CASRGTAAYEQYF.

This clone was seen just once. The chain combines TRBV6-5 with TRBJ1-1; D is possibly TRBD1 (6 bases). V lost 7 bases and J lost 3, with 12 bases in between. The CDR3 extends over 13 amino acids. Germline V lookup: CDR1 MNHEY, CDR2 SVGAGI. CDR3 sequence: CASTKGGYTEAFF. The CDR3 DNA follows: TGTGCCAGCACCAAGGGGGGATACACTGAAGCTTTCTTT.

The rearrangement joins TRBV5-1 to TRBJ2-3; 9 nucleotides line up with TRBD1. V was pared by 1 base and J by 1 base, with 4 bases of the junction left unmatched. Germline V lookup: CDR1 SGHRS, CDR2 YFSETQ. The CDR3 totals 16 residues. The CDR3 sequence: CASSLLRQGGTDTQYF. The CDR3 DNA reads as TGCGCCAGCAGCTTGCTCCGACAGGGGGGCACAGATACGCAGTATTTT.

The chain employs TRBV7-2 and TRBJ2-2; no clear D gene. V gave up 4 bases and J gave up 3 bases, with 6 bases separating them. The CDR3 spans 13 residues. The germline CDR1 and CDR2 sequences are SGHTA and FQGNSA. In DNA form, the CDR3 reads TGTGCCAGCAGCTACAGCTACACCGGGGAGCTGTTTTTT. This gives the protein CASSYSYTGELFF.

The chain links TRBV6-5 to TRBJ1-3, with D unresolved. Trimming took off 3 bases at V and 0 bases at J, with 6 bases between the two ends. CDR3 length: 14 amino acids. The germline gives CDR1 MNHEY, CDR2 SVGAGI. CDR3 sequence: CASSYKSSGNTIYF. CDR3 nucleotide sequence: TGTGCCAGCAGTTATAAAAGCTCTGGAAACACCATATATTTT.

About this clone itself: Within the sample, other DNA sequences also encode this same CDR3. The gene calls are TRBV19 and TRBJ2-7; D gene uncertain. Trimming cost V 2 bases and J 2 bases, with 10 bases left between them. The CDR3 length is 14 residues. Germline assignment: CDR1 LNHDA and CDR2 SQIVND (reference sequence). The CDR3 sequence is CASSISSTTYEQYF. The CDR3 region has the DNA TGTGCCAGTAGTATATCGTCAACCACCTACGAGCAGTACTTC.

V usage is TRBV11-2 and J usage is TRBJ2-1; D gene uncertain. The CDR3 contains 14 residues. CDR1 and CDR2 from the germline V gene are SGHAT and FQNNGV. V lost 4 bases and J lost 0, with 7 bases in between. CDR3 in DNA: TGTGCCAGCAGCTCGGTCGTCTCCTACAATGAGCAGTTCTTC. The encoded protein is CASSSVVSYNEQFF.

The chain uses TRBV9 and TRBJ2-5, with D perhaps matching TRBD2 (6 bases). The CDR3 sequence is 18 residues long. The ends were cut back, 0 bases at V and 1 base at J, with 19 bases in the middle. Germline V gene sequence: CDR1 SGDLS, CDR2 YYNGEE. In DNA, the CDR3 is TGTGCCAGCAGCGTAGTGTCCGCGGGACCCTTCCTCCAAGAGACCCAGTACTTC. Its translation: CASSVVSAGPFLQETQYF.

This rearrangement joins TRBV18 to TRBJ2-3, with D possibly being TRBD1 (5 bases). Germline V lookup: CDR1 KGHSH, CDR2 LQKENI. The CDR3 extends over 12 amino acids. V was clipped by 1 base and J by 6 bases, with 5 bases between them. CDR3 loop: CASSPQGDTQYF. The CDR3 coding sequence is TGTGCCAGCTCACCACAGGGGGATACGCAGTATTTT. Filled out from reference TRBV18 and TRBJ2-3, the complete variable domain reads NAGVMQNPRHLVRRRGQEARLRCSPMKGHSHVYWYRQLPEEGLKFMVYLQKENIIDESGMPKERFSAEFPKEGPSILRIQQVVRGDSAAYFCASSPQGDTQYFGPGTRLTVL.

This clone was detected only once. The chain joins TRBV5-1 to TRBJ2-6, with TRBD1 as a possible D gene (5 bases). This CDR3 is 15 amino acids long. Per germline, CDR1 SGHRS and CDR2 YFSETQ. V gave up 4 bases and J gave up 5 bases, with 13 bases separating them. This CDR3 is CASSVDRIWANVLTF. CDR3 nucleotides: TGCGCCAGCAGCGTCGACAGAATCTGGGCCAACGTCCTGACTTTC. Drawing the rest from reference TRBV5-1 and TRBJ2-6, the complete variable domain is KAGVTQTPRYLIKTRGQQVTLSCSPISGHRSVSWYQQTPGQGLQFLFEYFSETQRNKGNFPGRFSGRQFSNSRSEMNVSTLELGDSALYLCASSVDRIWANVLTFGAGSRLTVL.

Here the CDR3 DNA reads TGTGCCAGCAGTGGCGGGGTATTGTACGAGCAGTACTTC. This translates into CASSGGVLYEQYF. This chain connects TRBV28 to TRBJ2-7, with D perhaps TRBD2 (6 bases). Germline CDR1 is MDHEN and CDR2 is SYDVKM. V lost 5 bases and J lost 4, with 12 bases in between. The CDR3 sequence is 13 residues long.

A remark on this clone: In the same sample, other DNA sequences code for this CDR3. The V and J genes are TRBV7-2 and TRBJ1-1; the D is unclear. The germline V gene has CDR1 SGHTA and CDR2 FQGNSA. Trimming shortened V by 2 bases and J by 5 bases, and 6 bases separated the two germline ends. The CDR3 loop spans 12 amino acids. The CDR3 DNA reads as TGTGCCAGCAGCTTAAGAGGGACTGAAGCTTTCTTT. Amino acids: CASSLRGTEAFF.

The CDR3 DNA follows: TGTGCCAGCAGTTTGGTACTAGCGGGGACCACAGATACGCAGTATTTT. Residues: CASSLVLAGTTDTQYF. The V gene is TRBV28, the J gene TRBJ2-3; the match to TRBD2 covers 10 bases. Germline values: CDR1 MDHEN, CDR2 SYDVKM. The CDR3 length is 16 residues. With V trimmed by 3 bases and J by 2 bases, 5 bases remained unmatched.

This rearrangement joins TRBV9 to TRBJ2-2; 9 bases are a match to TRBD2. V shed 0 bases and J 4 bases; nucleotides not matched to a gene: 4. CDR1 SGDLS and CDR2 YYNGEE come from the germline V gene. This CDR3 spans 16 amino acids. CDR3 residues: CASSVEVSGGTGELFF. The CDR3 DNA reads as TGTGCCAGCAGCGTAGAAGTTAGCGGGGGCACCGGGGAGCTGTTTTTT.

The rearrangement links TRBV7-2 to TRBJ1-2, with D tentatively TRBD1 (6 bases). CDR3 size: 17 residues. Germline-derived CDR1 and CDR2 are SGHTA and FQGNSA. Trimming removed 5 bases from V and 2 bases from J, with 21 bases in between. The CDR3 DNA is TGTGCCAGCAGCCTACCAGGCGTTGGGGGGCGCAACTATGGCTACACCTTC. Translation: CASSLPGVGGRNYGYTF.

The chain has TRBV6-5 and TRBJ2-1; D might be TRBD1 (6 bases). The V and J ends lost 0 bases and 5 bases respectively, with 8 bases between them. From germline, CDR1 is MNHEY and CDR2 SVGAGI. CDR3 size: 14 residues. This chain's CDR3 is CASSYSTGHNEQFF. DNA of the CDR3: TGTGCCAGCAGTTACTCGACAGGCCACAATGAGCAGTTCTTC.

The chain employs TRBV11-2 and TRBJ2-1; 8 nucleotides match TRBD2. This CDR3 has 17 amino acids. Germline-derived CDR1 and CDR2 are SGHAT and FQNNGV. With V trimmed by 0 bases and J by 3 bases, 7 bases remained unmatched. CDR3 sequence: CASSLDRDSGNYNEQFF. CDR3 bases: TGTGCCAGCAGCTTAGATCGGGATAGCGGGAACTACAATGAGCAGTTCTTC.

This sequence joins TRBV2 and TRBJ2-3; 11 positions match TRBD2. Unmatched junction bases numbered 7, after V lost 1 base and J lost 4 bases. There are 17 residues in the CDR3. Germline CDR1 is SNHLY and CDR2 is FYNNEI. The CDR3 coding sequence is TGTGCCAGCAGTGAAGGTGTACTAGCGGGAGTTTCAGATACGCAGTATTTT. Its protein product is CASSEGVLAGVSDTQYF.

The chain is built from TRBV5-1 and TRBJ1-5, with D unclear. Trimming removed 1 base from V and 0 bases from J, with 8 bases in between. The CDR3 sequence is 15 residues long. CDR1 is SGHRS, CDR2 YFSETQ, per germline. The CDR3 here is CASSLSGYSNQPQHF. DNA of the CDR3: TGCGCCAGCAGCTTGTCCGGGTATAGCAATCAGCCCCAGCATTTT.

The rearrangement uses TRBV5-1 and TRBJ2-2; D unclear. The CDR3 covers 16 residues. The V gene lost 0 bases and the J gene lost 4 bases, with 13 bases spanning the gap. Looked up from germline, CDR1 is SGHRS and CDR2 is YFSETQ. The CDR3 sequence: CASSLELSFGTGELFF. The CDR3 nucleotides read TGCGCCAGCAGCTTGGAGTTGTCCTTTGGCACCGGGGAGCTGTTTTTT. Filled out from reference TRBV5-1 and TRBJ2-2, the complete variable domain reads KAGVTQTPRYLIKTRGQQVTLSCSPISGHRSVSWYQQTPGQGLQFLFEYFSETQRNKGNFPGRFSGRQFSNSRSEMNVSTLELGDSALYLCASSLELSFGTGELFFGEGSRLTVL.

This chain joins TRBV6-1 and TRBJ2-1, with a possible D match to TRBD2 (6 bases). Trimming pared 6 bases from V and 2 bases from J, leaving 14 bases between. Germline values: CDR1 MNHNS, CDR2 SASEGT. This CDR3 comprises 15 residues. CDR3 in DNA: TGTGCCAGCAGGGCTAGCGCCCTCCCCTACAATGAGCAGTTCTTC. Protein sequence: CASRASALPYNEQFF.

The chain joins TRBV9 to TRBJ2-2; no reliable D call. There are 13 residues in the CDR3. V was trimmed by 4 bases and J by 7 bases, leaving 11 bases between them. Germline V gene lookup returns CDR1 SGDLS and CDR2 YYNGEE. CDR3 coding DNA: TGTGCCAGCAGCACAAGCGAGATCGGGGAGCTGTTTTTT. Its translation: CASSTSEIGELFF.